This entry lists 21 T cell receptor beta chains sequenced from one sample in a study of beta chain features in type 1 diabetes (dated by TCRdb to 2016 to 2019). Overall study results and their limits: In all four CD4+ subsets, TCRB CDR3 length was moderately but significantly shorter in type 1 diabetes patients.

Their cognate antigens are unknown. The library was produced with the immunoSEQ multiplex PCR assay. The entire amount of isolated RNA was reverse transcribed using the High Capacity cDNA Reverse Transcription Kit, so the sequenced TCRB transcripts were expressed ones. What TCRdb holds here is the immuneACCESS table cut down to in-frame rearrangements. Part of the clones is not present; checked against another copy, under half of the missing clones reflect an unresolved V gene, and the others are unexplained. Across this sample there are around 710,000 clones, with roughly an eighth seen only once. The ten largest make up over 0.1% of the sample. What was sequenced was naive CD4+ T cells from blood. Read against the paper, the sample's cell subset or site label means: true naive CD4+ T cells. The receptors derive from a man in his thirties or forties with type 1 diabetes.

This clone turned up a few times. The chain is built from TRBV7-9 and TRBJ2-3, with D possibly matching TRBD2 (6 bases). Germline CDR1 is SEHNR and CDR2 is FQNEAQ (reference sequence). With 2 bases removed from V and 2 bases from J, the gap between germline ends came to 14 bases. The CDR3 has 16 residues. This CDR3 reads CASSLSRAGITDTQYF. As DNA, the CDR3 is TGTGCCAGCAGCTTAAGTCGGGCGGGGATCACAGATACGCAGTATTTT.

V usage is TRBV6-5 and J usage is TRBJ1-3; D may be TRBD1 (5 bases). The V gene lost 5 bases and the J gene lost 2 bases, with 7 bases spanning the gap. This CDR3 is 13 amino acids long. Germline-derived CDR1 and CDR2 are MNHEY and SVGAGI. CDR3 nucleotide sequence: TGTGCCAGCAGTGGGACGGCTGGAAACACCATATATTTT. As protein: CASSGTAGNTIYF.

This clone was detected only a few times. The rearrangement uses TRBV30 and TRBJ2-5; 11 bases match TRBD1. The CDR3 spans 15 residues. The V gene's germline CDR1 is GTSNPN and CDR2 SVGIG (reference sequence). J lost 1 base, V lost 3 bases, and 4 bases had no gene match. The CDR3 nucleotides read TGTGCCTGGAGCCCCGGGACAGGGGGCCAAGAGACCCAGTACTTC. Translating gives CAWSPGTGGQETQYF. The full variable domain, rest sourced from reference TRBV30 and TRBJ2-5, is SQTIHQWPATLVQPVGSPLSLECTVEGTSNPNLYWYRQAAGRGLQLLFYSVGIGQISSEVPQNLSASRPQDRQFILSSKKLLLSDSGFYLCAWSPGTGGQETQYFGPGTRLLVL.

This chain joins TRBV9 and TRBJ2-3; D might be TRBD1 or TRBD2, each matching 6 bases. Germline V gene data show CDR1 as SGDLS and CDR2 as YYNGEE. V was shortened by 0 bases and J by 6 bases, with 11 bases between the two germline ends. The CDR3 is made up of 14 amino acids. CDR3 in amino acids: CASSVGGARDTQYF. DNA of the CDR3: TGTGCCAGCAGCGTAGGGGGGGCCCGCGATACGCAGTATTTT.

The chain links TRBV18 to TRBJ2-1; D gene uncertain. Germline loops: CDR1 KGHSH, CDR2 LQKENI. Trimming cost V 3 bases and J 1 base, with 13 bases left between them. This CDR3 has 16 residues. This chain's CDR3 is CASSPSRASSYNEQFF. The CDR3 DNA is TGTGCCAGCTCACCCTCGAGAGCGTCGTCCTACAATGAGCAGTTCTTC.

This clone came up a few times. At the DNA level, this CDR3 is encoded by other sequences in the same sample as well. The chain carries TRBV18 and TRBJ2-7; D gene unclear. The CDR3 loop spans 11 amino acids. Deletions cut 3 bases from V and 4 bases from J, with 4 bases between. CDR1 and CDR2 (germline): KGHSH, LQKENI. CDR3 DNA: TGTGCCAGCTCACCCCTATACGAGCAGTACTTC. Translation gives CASSPLYEQYF.

The chain uses TRBV28 and TRBJ1-5; D remains ambiguous. Trimming took 6 bases from V and 5 from J, leaving 11 bases between them. Germline V gene data show CDR1 as MDHEN and CDR2 as SYDVKM. The CDR3 spans 13 residues. DNA for the CDR3: TGTGCCAGCAGCCCCCCGGGCTATCAGCCCCAGCATTTT. Protein: CASSPPGYQPQHF.

This clone turned up a few times. Different DNA sequences within this sample yield the same CDR3. The V gene is TRBV7-3, the J gene TRBJ1-1, with 8 bases fitting TRBD1. In germline, CDR1 is SGHTA, CDR2 FQGTGA. The CDR3 contains 14 residues. Germline trimming cut 5 bases from V and 1 base from J; bases unmatched to any gene: 3. CDR3 DNA: TGTGCCAGCAGCCCCGGACAGGGGAACACTGAAGCTTTCTTT. Protein sequence: CASSPGQGNTEAFF. The full variable domain, its missing parts supplied by reference TRBV7-3 and TRBJ1-1, is GAGVSQTPSNKVTEKGKYVELRCDPISGHTALYWYRQSLGQGPEFLIYFQGTGAADDSGLPNDRFFAVRPEGSVSTLKIQRTERGDSAVYLCASSPGQGNTEAFFGQGTRLTVV.

The V call is TRBV25-1, the J call TRBJ1-6; 9 positions agree with TRBD1. CDR3 length: 14 residues. J was trimmed by 7 bases and V by 7 bases; bases with no gene match: 5. Germline lookup yields CDR1 MGHDK and CDR2 SYGVNS. This CDR3 is CASNPTGGNSPLHF. The CDR3 coding sequence is TGTGCCAGCAACCCGACAGGGGGAAATTCACCCCTCCACTTT. The whole variable domain, remainder taken from reference TRBV25-1 and TRBJ1-6, is EADIYQTPRYLVIGTGKKITLECSQTMGHDKMYWYQQDPGMELHLIHYSYGVNSTEKGDLSSESTVSRIRTEHFPLTLESARPSHTSQYLCASNPTGGNSPLHFGNGTRLTVT.

This clone has only a few counts. As DNA, the CDR3 is TGCGCCAGCAGCTATACAGGGGTTCAAGAGACCCAGTACTTC. Its translation is CASSYTGVQETQYF. The J gene is TRBJ2-5, the V gene TRBV5-1; 7 bases fit TRBD1. Germline CDR1 and CDR2: SGHRS and YFSETQ. The V segment lost 3 bases and the J segment 2 bases; nucleotides outside the gene matches: 4. The CDR3 runs 14 residues. Full variable domain (missing parts from reference TRBV5-1 and TRBJ2-5): KAGVTQTPRYLIKTRGQQVTLSCSPISGHRSVSWYQQTPGQGLQFLFEYFSETQRNKGNFPGRFSGRQFSNSRSEMNVSTLELGDSALYLCASSYTGVQETQYFGPGTRLLVL.

The chain recombines TRBV10-1 with TRBJ2-3, with D uncertain. V lost 4 bases to trimming and J lost 3 bases, with 8 bases between them. The CDR3 loop spans 13 amino acids. Germline V gene lookup returns CDR1 WNHNN and CDR2 SYGVQD (reference sequence). The CDR3, as DNA: TGCGCCAGCAGTGGAGCAGGTACAGATACGCAGTATTTT. Its protein is CASSGAGTDTQYF.

The rearrangement joins TRBV28 to TRBJ2-2, with D perhaps matching TRBD1 (6 bases). Germline V gives CDR1 MDHEN, CDR2 SYDVKM. The CDR3 covers 15 residues. Trimming left V 5 bases short and J 3 bases short, with 13 bases between. The CDR3 DNA reads as TGTGCCAGCAGTCGAACTACAGGGTACACCGGGGAGCTGTTTTTT. It encodes CASSRTTGYTGELFF.

In this sample, this clone turned up a few times. This chain connects TRBV12-5 to TRBJ2-4; D perhaps matches TRBD1 (5 bases). CDR1 is LGHNT and CDR2 is FRNRAP in the germline V gene. The V gene lost 0 bases and the J gene lost 4 bases, with 16 bases spanning the gap. The CDR3 totals 17 residues. CDR3 amino acids: CASGLVNYKTAKNIQYF. CDR3 bases: TGTGCTAGTGGTTTGGTAAACTATAAGACAGCAAAAAACATTCAGTACTTC.

J is TRBJ2-1 and V is TRBV5-1; 9 bases agree with TRBD2. This CDR3 is 15 amino acids long. V shed 0 bases, J shed 6 bases, and the junction held 4 bases outside the gene matches. The germline CDR1 and CDR2 sequences are SGHRS and YFSETQ. CDR3 DNA sequence: TGCGCCAGCAGCTTGGGAGCGGGGGGCATCAATGAGCAGTTCTTC. Amino acid sequence: CASSLGAGGINEQFF.

With respect to this clone: Distinct nucleotide sequences in the sample also encode this CDR3. The chain is built from TRBV2 and TRBJ2-1; no clear D gene. The CDR3 runs to 14 residues. The germline V gene has CDR1 SNHLY and CDR2 FYNNEI. V lost 4 bases and J lost 1, with 8 bases in between. The chain's CDR3 is CASSGGRSYNEQFF. The CDR3 bases are TGTGCCAGCAGTGGGGGTCGGTCCTACAATGAGCAGTTCTTC.

The chain uses TRBV9 and TRBJ2-5; D possibly uses TRBD1 or TRBD2 (5 bases each). The CDR3 spans 14 residues. V lost 7 bases and J 5 bases, leaving 18 bases between the germline ends. In germline, CDR1 is SGDLS, CDR2 YYNGEE. CDR3: CASSLRGAGETQYF. In DNA, the CDR3 is TGTGCCAGCTCCCTCCGGGGCGCCGGGGAGACCCAGTACTTC.

V and J are TRBV6-1 and TRBJ1-2, with D uncertain. V was shortened by 6 bases and J by 4 bases, with 9 bases between the two germline ends. The germline gives CDR1 MNHNS, CDR2 SASEGT. The CDR3 extends over 12 amino acids. The CDR3 DNA sequence: TGTGCCAGCAGGGACGGCATCTATGGCTACACCTTC. Residues: CASRDGIYGYTF.

The chain combines TRBV7-9 with TRBJ1-4; TRBD1 is a possible D gene (6 bases). Germline-derived CDR1 and CDR2 are SEHNR and FQNEAQ (reference sequence). The CDR3 spans 15 residues. Trimming took 2 bases from V and 2 from J, leaving 9 bases between them. The CDR3 spells CASSLPGETNEKLFF. As DNA, the CDR3 is TGTGCCAGCAGCTTACCAGGGGAGACTAATGAAAAACTGTTTTTT.

The J gene is TRBJ2-3, the V gene TRBV5-1; no clear D gene. Germline V gene data show CDR1 as SGHRS and CDR2 as YFSETQ. The CDR3 is 17 amino acids. Trimming pared 0 bases from V and 0 bases from J, leaving 14 bases between. The CDR3 loop is CASSLVLRGRSTDTQYF. Here the CDR3 DNA reads TGCGCCAGCAGCTTGGTTTTAAGAGGCAGAAGCACAGATACGCAGTATTTT. Together with reference TRBV5-1 and TRBJ2-3, the CDR3 gives the full variable domain: KAGVTQTPRYLIKTRGQQVTLSCSPISGHRSVSWYQQTPGQGLQFLFEYFSETQRNKGNFPGRFSGRQFSNSRSEMNVSTLELGDSALYLCASSLVLRGRSTDTQYFGPGTRLTVL.

This clone was counted only a few times. The genes are TRBV25-1 and TRBJ2-1; D remains ambiguous. V gave up 2 bases and J gave up 7 bases, with 18 bases separating them. The germline CDR1 and CDR2 sequences are MGHDK and SYGVNS. The CDR3 is 16 residues long. This CDR3 reads CASSEIWANVPNEQFF. The CDR3 coding sequence is TGTGCCAGCAGTGAAATCTGGGCGAATGTTCCTAATGAGCAGTTCTTC.

This clone has just a few counts. V is TRBV18 and J is TRBJ2-7; TRBD1 might be the D (6 bases). The CDR3 totals 13 residues. Trimming pared 4 bases from V and 3 bases from J, leaving 10 bases between. Germline assignment: CDR1 KGHSH and CDR2 LQKENI. The CDR3 loop is CASSLSDSYEQYF. DNA of the CDR3: TGTGCCAGCTCACTGTCGGACAGCTACGAGCAGTACTTC.